Shown below are 6 T cell receptor beta chains from a single sample sequenced in a study of blood T cell repertoires in COVID-19. Data came from immunoSEQ multiplex PCR; TCRdb stores just in-frame clones and leaves some out. The sample records about 170,000 clones, 84% being singletons. The specimen sequenced was peripheral blood. These receptors all come from a man aged 35-49 years who had recovered from COVID-19.

This clone was counted a few times. The V and J genes are TRBV6-2 or TRBV6-3 and TRBJ2-1, with D possibly being TRBD2 (6 bases). This CDR3 region has 14 residues. CDR1 and CDR2 (germline): MNHEY, SVGEGT. Trimming removed 3 bases from V and 6 bases from J, with 12 bases in between. The CDR3 DNA reads TGTGCCAGCAGTTATGGAGGGAGGCCCAATGAGCAGTTCTTC. It translates to CASSYGGRPNEQFF.

This clone has a handful of counts. The V gene is TRBV12-3 or TRBV12-4, the J gene TRBJ2-1; a weak D match, TRBD2 (6 bases). The CDR3 is made up of 13 amino acids. With 2 bases removed from V and 10 bases from J, the gap between germline ends came to 12 bases. The CDR3 loop is CASSLSPSDEQFF. In nucleotides, the CDR3 is TGTGCCAGCAGTTTATCCCCTAGCGACGAGCAGTTCTTC.

The genes are TRBV6-5 and TRBJ1-2; maybe TRBD1 (5 bases). The CDR3 is made up of 15 amino acids. The V end lost 6 bases, the J end lost 4 bases, and 18 bases lay between the germline ends. The germline V gene has CDR1 MNHEY and CDR2 SVGAGI. The CDR3 bases are TGTGCCAGCAGATTGGGGGGGTGGATATTCTATGGCTACACCTTC. Its translation: CASRLGGWIFYGYTF.

The chain carries TRBV4-1 and TRBJ1-6; D is perhaps TRBD1 (6 bases). V was shortened by 1 base and J by 0 bases, with 13 bases between the two germline ends. This CDR3 has 18 residues. CDR1 MGHRA and CDR2 YSYEKL come from the germline V gene. CDR3 region: CASSQVVAGASYNSPLHF. The CDR3 DNA is TGCGCCAGCAGCCAAGTCGTTGCGGGGGCCTCCTATAATTCACCCCTCCACTTT.

V is TRBV6-5 and J is TRBJ2-7; D is uncertain. The V and J ends lost 4 bases and 2 bases respectively, with 15 bases between them. The CDR3 runs to 15 residues. The V gene's germline CDR1 is MNHEY and CDR2 SVGAGI. The CDR3 region has the DNA TGTGCCAGCAGTTCGGGTTATCGCCAAGCCTACGAGCAGTACTTC. It is translated as CASSSGYRQAYEQYF.

The sample holds one count of this clone. The V call is TRBV27, the J call TRBJ2-5; a weak D match, TRBD1 (6 bases). V gave up 2 bases and J gave up 1 base, with 11 bases separating them. This CDR3 contains 15 residues. The germline V gene has CDR1 MNHEY and CDR2 SMNVEV (reference sequence). CDR3 nucleotide sequence: TGTGCCAGCAGTTTAAAAAGGACAGCCCAAGAGACCCAGTACTTC. Translated: CASSLKRTAQETQYF.